Reported below is one TCR beta chain. It lacks a known antigen. Base qualities are not provided; no much larger clone lies one nucleotide away. The germline V gene (reference sequence) yields MNHEY for CDR1 and SMNVEV for CDR2. V and J lose 5 bases and 3 bases, and a span of 20 bases separates them. The CDR3 measures 17 amino acids from cysteine to phenylalanine. Of the read, only the CDR3 DNA is kept; its 51 bases are in frame from base 1. The data belong to a study of blood T cell repertoires in COVID-19 (dated by TCRdb to between 2020 and 2021). In the study overall: Samples from collaborators originated in the United States, Italy and Spain and spanned both the acute and convalescent phases of COVID-19. The material from the prospective study consisted of cDNA or gDNA derived from T cells, B-cell-depleted T cells, or PBMCs. Deeply sampled blood TCRbeta repertoires from subjects exposed to, actively infected with, or recovered from COVID-19 were included in the dataset. The repertoires were released in a freely available public database meant as a resource for research on the immune response to SARS-CoV-2. The samples were drawn from two sources: the first 160 participants of the ongoing ImmuneRACE study, and fewer than 1,500 subjects contributed by 6 global collaborators. Nearly every sample came with metadata listing a de-identified subject ID, COVID-19 status, age in years and sex. Where HLA class I and class II types were available, the types were taken from metadata supplied by the sample provider, not from assay-based typing. The paper as a whole reports these results and caveats: Clinical and demographic metadata were provided uncurated, with the amount varying by source and participant.

TCRbeta CDR3 regions were amplified from genomic DNA by means of the immunoSEQ Assay, a bias-controlled multiplex PCR. As for how the authors treated the data: The number of nucleated cells in each sample was estimated by amplification of reference gene primers within the assay. Sequence reads were collapsed and filtered to measure the absolute abundance of every unique TCRbeta CDR3 rearrangement. For each sample, productive Simpson clonality was calculated as the square root of Simpson's diversity index across productive rearrangements. TCRdb took this table from immuneACCESS and kept in-frame rearrangements with V and J called. Such tables lack part of the clones; where checked against another copy, unresolved V genes explain under half of the gap, and the rest is unexplained. For V, J and clone size, that table is used; D and trimming come from the DNA. This sample is represented by 88,000 or so clones; 85% of them were singletons. Of the sample, around 4.1% falls within the top ten clones.

Collaborating institutions collected whole blood in K2EDTA tubes following their own protocols. For TCRbeta analysis, collaborators shipped samples in one of three forms: frozen whole blood, isolated PBMCs, or DNA extracted from either of those sample types. The source is a man aged 60-69 years with acute or convalescent COVID-19. This receptor chain uses TRBV27 and TRBJ2-1; D gene: possibly TRBD2, on 6 matching bases. Source material: peripheral blood. For the CDR3, the sequence is CASSLGFRISGYNEQFF. The DNA sequence follows: TGTGCCAGCAGTCTAGGATTCAGGATTAGCGGCTACAATGAGCAGTTCTTC.